One sample yielded the 18 T cell receptor beta chains listed below, sequenced in a study of cytomegalovirus exposure and HLA in healthy donors (dated by TCRdb to 2015 to 2018). Receptor amplification or capture employed the immunoSEQ multiplex PCR assay. The multiplex PCR relied on a mix of 60 forward primers for TCR Vbeta segments and 13 reverse primers for TCR Jbeta segments. The clones in this table, taken by TCRdb from immuneACCESS, are in-frame only. Not every clone is retained; where verified, under half of the shortfall comes from an unresolved V gene, and the cause of the rest is unknown. Counted in this sample were 90,000 to 120,000 clones; 75% to 85% of them appeared once. The top ten constitute approximately 1.2% of the sample. Material: PBMCs. These receptors were taken from a young woman in good health and CMV-seronegative.

The chain carries TRBV7-2 and TRBJ2-5; no clear D. The CDR3 runs to 14 residues. Trimming pared 1 base from V and 1 base from J, leaving 7 bases between. The germline V gene encodes CDR1 SGHTA and CDR2 FQGNSA. CDR3: CASSLGPSQETQYF. The CDR3 DNA follows: TGTGCCAGCAGCTTAGGCCCTAGCCAAGAGACCCAGTACTTC.

The chain joins TRBV28 to TRBJ2-3; 7 positions match TRBD2. The CDR3 sequence is 16 residues long. V gave up 10 bases and J gave up 2 bases; unmatched junction bases: 15. Germline V gene sequence: CDR1 MDHEN, CDR2 SYDVKM. The CDR3 is CATTAPRDYNTDTQYF. Written as DNA, the CDR3 is TGTGCCACCACTGCCCCCCGGGACTATAACACAGATACGCAGTATTTT.

The rearrangement joins TRBV15 to TRBJ2-6; D might be TRBD1 (6 bases). V was trimmed by 8 bases and J by 0 bases, leaving 8 bases between them. The CDR3 runs 14 residues. Germline V gene lookup returns CDR1 LNHNV and CDR2 YYDKDF (reference sequence). The CDR3 is CATGGLSGANVLTF. The CDR3 DNA sequence: TGTGCCACCGGGGGCCTCTCTGGGGCCAACGTCCTGACTTTC.

This rearrangement joins TRBV5-1 to TRBJ2-2, with D perhaps matching TRBD1 (6 bases). V was shortened by 0 bases and J by 6 bases, with 12 bases between the two germline ends. Germline V gene lookup returns CDR1 SGHRS and CDR2 YFSETQ. This CDR3 spans 15 amino acids. DNA for the CDR3: TGCGCCAGCAGCTTGGACAGGGCAAGTGCCGGGGAGCTGTTTTTT. Protein product: CASSLDRASAGELFF.

J is TRBJ2-3 and V is TRBV7-8; 8 positions match TRBD1. The CDR3 has 16 residues. With 1 base clipped from V and 2 bases from J, the junction kept 5 bases outside the gene matches. CDR1 SGHVS and CDR2 FQNEAQ come from the germline V gene. Written as DNA, the CDR3 is TGTGCCAGCAGCTTAGGGCAGGGGGCACCCACAGATACGCAGTATTTT. Protein product: CASSLGQGAPTDTQYF.

V and J are TRBV4-3 and TRBJ2-5; D gene unclear. Trimming left V 2 bases short and J 4 bases short, with 8 bases between. CDR1 and CDR2 from the germline V gene are LGHNA and YSLEER. The CDR3 runs to 13 residues. The CDR3 DNA reads TGCGCCAGCAGCCAATCTTACGGAGAGACCCAGTACTTC. It yields the protein CASSQSYGETQYF.

The rearrangement joins TRBV7-2 to TRBJ2-1, with 7 bases aligning to TRBD2. Germline V gene lookup returns CDR1 SGHTA and CDR2 FQGNSA. V shed 0 bases and J 2 bases; nucleotides not matched to a gene: 1. This CDR3 is built from 15 residues. The CDR3 sequence: CASSLALAAYNEQFF. In nucleotides, the CDR3 is TGTGCCAGCAGCTTAGCCCTAGCGGCCTACAATGAGCAGTTCTTC. The variable domain in full, with the rest retrieved from reference TRBV7-2 and TRBJ2-1, is GAGVSQSPSNKVTEKGKDVELRCDPISGHTALYWYRQSLGQGLEFLIYFQGNSAPDKSGLPSDRFSAERTGGSVSTLTIQRTQQEDSAVYLCASSLALAAYNEQFFGPGTRLTVL.

With regard to this clone: An end of the junction differs from the germline gene, which may be a read error. The CDR3 region has the DNA TGTTCCAGCAGCCCATTTGTTGGCGGGGCCTCGGACGAGCAGTACTTC. It codes for CSSSPFVGGASDEQYF. The gene calls are TRBV7-9 and TRBJ2-7; a weak D match, TRBD2 (6 bases). The germline CDR1 and CDR2 sequences are SEHNR and FQNEAQ (reference sequence). CDR3 length: 16 amino acids.

The V gene is TRBV19, the J gene TRBJ2-1, with TRBD1 matching 8 bases. The V and J ends lost 6 bases and 6 bases, in that order; junction bases with no gene match: 7. The CDR3 is 14 amino acids. The germline V gene encodes CDR1 LNHDA and CDR2 SQIVND (reference sequence). In DNA, the CDR3 is TGTGCCAGTAGCCAGACAGGGGATGGCAATGAGCAGTTCTTC. This encodes CASSQTGDGNEQFF.

In this sample, this clone turned up once. The chain carries TRBV7-2 and TRBJ2-2; D might be TRBD2 (5 bases). Deletions cut 5 bases from V and 7 bases from J, with 20 bases between. CDR1 and CDR2 from the germline V gene are SGHTA and FQGNSA. CDR3 length equals 16 residues. The CDR3, as DNA: TGTGCCAGCAGCCCGGTGTTTGGCTTCGCGGGCGGGGAGCTGTTTTTT. The encoded protein is CASSPVFGFAGGELFF.

The chain carries TRBV12-5 and TRBJ2-5, with TRBD1 matching 7 bases. This CDR3 region has 12 residues. Germline V gives CDR1 LGHNT, CDR2 FRNRAP. J lost 5 bases, V lost 9 bases, and 6 bases had no gene match. CDR3 DNA sequence: TGTGCTAGCCGAAGGGGGCGGGAGACCCAGTACTTC. This sequence encodes CASRRGRETQYF.

V usage is TRBV7-9 and J usage is TRBJ1-6; 10 bases match TRBD1. The germline CDR1 and CDR2 sequences are SEHNR and FQNEAQ (reference sequence). The CDR3 is made up of 14 amino acids. Trimming took 7 bases from V and 7 from J; bases not matched to a gene: 4. The chain's CDR3 is CASNQDRGNSPLHF. The CDR3 bases are TGTGCCAGCAACCAGGACAGGGGGAATTCACCCCTCCACTTT.

The chain is built from TRBV7-6 and TRBJ2-7, with 10 bases lining up with TRBD2. J gave up 3 bases and V 2 bases, and 1 base lay outside the gene matches. Germline assignment: CDR1 SGHVS and CDR2 FNYEAQ. The CDR3 spans 14 residues. The CDR3 DNA follows: TGTGCCAGCAGCTTAACTAGCGGGGTCTACGAGCAGTACTTC. Translating gives CASSLTSGVYEQYF.

The rearrangement joins TRBV28 to TRBJ1-4, with 7 bases lining up with TRBD1. Trimming removed 0 bases from V and 4 bases from J; junction bases left unmatched: 11. The CDR3 runs 18 residues. In germline, CDR1 is MDHEN, CDR2 SYDVKM. The CDR3 nucleotides read TGTGCCAGCAGTTTATGGGTAGGGGGCGACGGTAGTAATGAAAAACTGTTTTTT. This codes for CASSLWVGGDGSNEKLFF.

This chain joins TRBV7-2 and TRBJ1-2; D remains ambiguous. Germline V gene lookup returns CDR1 SGHTA and CDR2 FQGNSA. Trimming shortened V by 3 bases and J by 0 bases, and 8 bases separated the two germline ends. This CDR3 has 14 amino acids. The CDR3 protein is CASSLGSSNYGYTF. Here the CDR3 DNA reads TGTGCCAGCAGCTTGGGCAGTTCTAACTATGGCTACACCTTC.

The chain is built from TRBV9 and TRBJ2-7, with TRBD2 as a possible D gene (6 bases). The CDR3 is 12 amino acids. The germline V gene has CDR1 SGDLS and CDR2 YYNGEE. V lost 3 bases and J 6 bases, leaving 10 bases between the germline ends. CDR3 amino acids: CASSAGSPEQYF. The CDR3 DNA is TGTGCCAGCAGCGCCGGGAGTCCCGAGCAGTACTTC. Supplemented by reference TRBV9 and TRBJ2-7, the full variable domain reads DSGVTQTPKHLITATGQRVTLRCSPRSGDLSVYWYQQSLDQGLQFLIQYYNGEERAKGNILERFSAQQFPDLHSELNLSSLELGDSALYFCASSAGSPEQYFGPGTRLTVT.

V is TRBV29-1 and J is TRBJ2-1, with TRBD2 as a possible D gene (6 bases). Germline V gives CDR1 SQVTM, CDR2 ANQGSEA. The CDR3 runs 13 residues. V was shortened by 6 bases and J by 8 bases, with 17 bases between the two germline ends. In nucleotides, the CDR3 is TGCAGCGTACCCCAAAAACTAGCTCATGAGCAGTTCTTC. It is translated as CSVPQKLAHEQFF.

This sequence joins TRBV6-6 and TRBJ1-6, with 7 positions matching TRBD1. Unmatched junction bases numbered 3, after V lost 6 bases and J lost 10 bases. The CDR3 totals 12 residues. CDR1 is MNHNY, CDR2 SVGAGI, per germline (reference sequence). This CDR3 is CASRRQGSPLHF. In DNA form, the CDR3 reads TGTGCCAGCAGGCGACAGGGATCACCCCTCCACTTT.